This T cell receptor beta chain came from a study of OX40 agonist ivuxolimab in advanced cancers. Overall study context: Cohort: approximately 79% men, mean age approximately 66, aged about 20 to 80.

The table came from immunoSEQ multiplex PCR; TCRdb's copy has only in-frame clones and leaves some out. Of some 90,000 clones listed, around 90% were seen once; the top ten hold more than 0.25%. Trimming removed 5 bases from V and 2 bases from J; junction bases left unmatched: 6. This CDR3 contains 14 residues. Per germline, CDR1 SNHLY and CDR2 FYNNEI. The source material was CD4+ or CD8+ T cells sorted from blood, sampled in a trial of the OX40 agonist ivuxolimab. The receptor's source is an adult with an advanced solid tumor such as melanoma, head and neck, liver or kidney cancer. The V and J genes are TRBV2 and TRBJ2-7; 7 nucleotides align to TRBD1. The CDR3 sequence is CASSQGTATYEQYF. DNA for the CDR3: TGTGCCAGCAGTCAAGGGACAGCCACCTACGAGCAGTACTTC. The entire variable domain, with the rest obtained from reference TRBV2 and TRBJ2-7, is as follows: EPEVTQTPSHQVTQMGQEVILRCVPISNHLYFYWYRQILGQKVEFLVSFYNNEISEKSEIFDDQFSVERPDGSNFTLKIRSTKLEDSAMYFCASSQGTATYEQYFGPGTRLTVT.